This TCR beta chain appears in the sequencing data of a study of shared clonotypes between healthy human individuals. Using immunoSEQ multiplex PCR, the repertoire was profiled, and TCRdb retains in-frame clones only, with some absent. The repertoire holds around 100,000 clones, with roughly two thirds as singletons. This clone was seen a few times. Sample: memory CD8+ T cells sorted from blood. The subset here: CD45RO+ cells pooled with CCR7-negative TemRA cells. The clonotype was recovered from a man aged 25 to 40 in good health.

Here the CDR3 DNA reads TGTGCCAGCAGTGAATTTGGAGATCTCTACGAGCAGTACTTC. Amino acids: CASSEFGDLYEQYF. The chain joins TRBV6-1 to TRBJ2-7; D unresolved. CDR3 length: 14 residues. Germline V lookup: CDR1 MNHNS, CDR2 SASEGT. Trimming shortened V by 2 bases and J by 3 bases, and 11 bases separated the two germline ends.